The entry below describes one T cell receptor beta chain. The antigen is unknown. This entry belongs to a study of cytomegalovirus exposure and HLA in healthy donors. Across the whole study: It was reported in a later analysis that the same platform had been used for the 90 to 150 validation repertoires as for the approximately 700 first-cohort repertoires. Study-wide findings and caveats: The study recorded about 150 TCR beta chains that were cytomegalovirus-associated. In a later analysis, first-cohort TCR clusters were found to tend to co-occur in the 100 to 150 validation repertoires.

Generated by immunoSEQ multiplex PCR, the TCRdb table keeps only in-frame clones and is missing some. The sample has 200,000 or so clones; 70% to 85% are singletons. Germline CDR1 SGHRS, CDR2 YFSETQ. CDR3 length: 16 residues. V was clipped by 3 bases and J by 4 bases; unmatched bases: 8. Separate from the approximately 650-subject first cohort, the roughly 130-subject validation cohort was the one that the donors belonged to. This TCR was recovered from a woman aged 30 to 39 in good health and CMV-seropositive. The gene calls are TRBV5-1 and TRBJ2-2; 8 bases align to TRBD2. Input material: PBMCs. CDR3: CASSSGNSGITGELFF. For the CDR3, the DNA is TGCGCCAGCAGCTCCGGAAATAGCGGGATCACCGGGGAGCTGTTTTTT.